The rows below give T cell receptor beta chains drawn from one sample of a study of blood T cell repertoires in COVID-19. Data came from immunoSEQ multiplex PCR; TCRdb stores just in-frame clones and leaves some out. The top ten hold 4% of the sample, which has more than 200,000 clones, roughly 89% seen once. The sequenced sample consisted of PBMCs or T cells enriched from blood (not recorded which). The receptors here all came from a woman in her twenties or thirties with acute COVID-19. Each CDR3 is given with its conserved first and last residue. The D gene is left open where the match is weak. The size field is filled for only some rows; it gives once, few, many or a size class.

>TRBV15|NA|TRBJ2-1|NA
TGTGCCACCAGCAGATCCGGGACAAACTACAATGAGCAGTTCTTC
CATSRSGTNYNEQFF
>TRBV19|NA|TRBJ2-1|NA
TGTGCCAGTACCCCGGGACACAGCTCCTACAATGAGCAGTTCTTC
CASTPGHSSYNEQFF
>TRBV6-5|TRBD2|TRBJ2-5|NA
TGTGCCAGCAGCCAGGGACTAGCAAAAGAGACCCAGTACTTC
CASSQGLAKETQYF
>TRBV4-3|NA|TRBJ1-5|NA
TGCGCCAGCAGCCAAGAATGGAGTGGGACTGGATGGCAGCCCCAGCATTTT
CASSQEWSGTGWQPQHF
>TRBV5-1|NA|TRBJ2-7|NA
TGCGCCAGCAGCGTTCAGCCGGGACAAACCTACGAGCAGTACTTC
CASSVQPGQTYEQYF
>TRBV15|TRBD2|TRBJ2-1|NA
TGTGCCACCAGCAGAGCGAGACTAGCGGGGGGGCTTGAGCAGTTCTTC
CATSRARLAGGLEQFF
>TRBV12-3/TRBV12-4|NA|TRBJ1-6|NA
TGTGCCAGCAGTTTTATCGGGTGGTCACCCCTCCACTTT
CASSFIGWSPLHF
>TRBV18|NA|TRBJ1-3|NA
TGTGCCAGCTCACCACGGTACGGAGCAGATGCTGGAAACACCATATATTTT
CASSPRYGADAGNTIYF
>TRBV7-9|NA|TRBJ1-5|NA
TGTGCCAGCAGCCCGGCGGATCAGCCCCAGCATTTT
CASSPADQPQHF
>TRBV28|TRBD1|TRBJ1-4|NA
TGTGCCAGCAACTATCAGACAGGGGAAAATGAAAAACTGTTTTTT
CASNYQTGENEKLFF
>TRBV19|NA|TRBJ1-2|NA
TGTGCCAGTTCAGGGGCCAACTATGGCTACACCTTC
CASSGANYGYTF
>TRBV28|NA|TRBJ1-2|NA
TGTGCCAGCAGTTTAACACAGGGTTTTTATGGCTACACCTTC
CASSLTQGFYGYTF
>TRBV2|NA|TRBJ2-5|NA
TGTGCCAGTTGGGGGGGGCTAGCGGACCAAGAGACCCAGTACTTC
CASWGGLADQETQYF
>TRBV27|TRBD1|TRBJ2-7|NA
TGTGCCAGCAAGGCGGACAGGAGTTACGAGCAGTACTTC
CASKADRSYEQYF
>TRBV5-1|TRBD1|TRBJ2-6|once
TGCGCCAGCAGCTTAGGGACAGGCAGGGCCAACGTCCTGACTTTC
CASSLGTGRANVLTF
>TRBV19|TRBD1|TRBJ1-3|NA
TGTGCCAGTAGTACCCACAGGGGTTCTGGAAACACCATATATTTT
CASSTHRGSGNTIYF
>TRBV14|NA|TRBJ1-2|NA
TGTGCCAGCAGCCAAGTTCAGGGACTTGGCTACACCTTC
CASSQVQGLGYTF
>TRBV7-2|NA|TRBJ1-1|few
TGTGCCAGCAGCTTATTTCCTACGTTCACTGAAGCTTTCTTT
CASSLFPTFTEAFF
>TRBV6-5|TRBD1|TRBJ1-4|NA
TGTGCCGTCCTTAGGGACAGACTTTATGAAAAACTGTTTTTT
CAVLRDRLYEKLFF
>TRBV7-8|TRBD1|TRBJ1-2|NA
TGTGCCAGCAGCTTTACAGGGGACAGCTATGGCTACACCTTC
CASSFTGDSYGYTF
>TRBV5-1|NA|TRBJ1-2|NA
TGCGCCAGCAGCCGGGGGGATGACAACTATGGCTACACCTTC
CASSRGDDNYGYTF
>TRBV6-2/TRBV6-3|NA|TRBJ1-1|NA
TGTGCCAGCAGTCAGGGGTCTTCTGAAGCTTTCTTT
CASSQGSSEAFF
>TRBV29-1|NA|TRBJ1-3|NA
TGCAGCGCGGGAGCAGGGGCTGGAAACACCATATATTTT
CSAGAGAGNTIYF
>TRBV19|TRBD2|TRBJ2-2|NA
TGTGCCAGTAACCTCCTCGCTTCCGGGACTAGCGGGGGAGGACCGAACACCGGGGAGCTGTTTTTT
CASNLLASGTSGGGPNTGELFF
>TRBV3-1/TRBV3-2|TRBD1|TRBJ1-2|NA
TGTGCCAGCAGCCCGGGACAGAACTATGGCTACACCTTC
CASSPGQNYGYTF
>TRBV12-3/TRBV12-4|NA|TRBJ1-5|NA
TGTGCCAGCAGTTACGGAGGTCAGCCCCAGCATTTT
CASSYGGQPQHF
>TRBV6-4|NA|TRBJ1-6|NA
TGTGCCAGCAGTGAGGGGCTGGGATCACCCCTCCACTTT
CASSEGLGSPLHF
>TRBV18|NA|TRBJ1-1|NA
TGTGCCAGCTCCCCTAGACAGATTACGAACACTGAAGCTTTCTTT
CASSPRQITNTEAFF
>TRBV27|NA|TRBJ1-2|NA
TGTGCCAGCAGTACCAGGGGAGGGGGGGGAAACTATGGCTACACCTTC
CASSTRGGGGNYGYTF
>TRBV5-1|TRBD1|TRBJ1-2|NA
TGCGCCAGCAGCTTGGCCCAGGGGGCTGGTGGCTACACCTTC
CASSLAQGAGGYTF
>TRBV12-3/TRBV12-4|TRBD1|TRBJ1-1|NA
TGTGCCAGCAGTTTAGGGACAGGGTTTGAAGCTTTCTTT
CASSLGTGFEAFF
>TRBV7-9|TRBD1|TRBJ1-6|few
TGTGCCACAGGGAACACTGGACAGGGGAGAAATTCACCCCTCCACTTT
CATGNTGQGRNSPLHF
>TRBV7-2|NA|TRBJ2-5|NA
TGTGCCAGCAGCTTAGAGCTGTACCAAGAGACCCAGTACTTC
CASSLELYQETQYF
>TRBV7-6|NA|TRBJ1-1|once
TGTGCCAGCAGTAATGACAGGAACACTGAAGCTTTCTTT
CASSNDRNTEAFF
>TRBV28|NA|TRBJ1-5|NA
TGTGCCAGCAGTTTAAGTCGGCAGGGGTTTCAGCCCCAGCATTTT
CASSLSRQGFQPQHF
>TRBV9|TRBD2|TRBJ2-3|once
TGTGCCAGCAGCGTATCTAGCGGGGGATGGGATACGCAGTATTTT
CASSVSSGGWDTQYF
>TRBV12-3/TRBV12-4|NA|TRBJ1-5|NA
TGTGCCAGCAGTTTTTTCGGTCAGCCCCAGCATTTT
CASSFFGQPQHF
>TRBV27|NA|TRBJ2-1|once
TGTGCCAGCAGTTTATTAGACACCGACAATGAGCAGTTCTTC
CASSLLDTDNEQFF
>TRBV4-1|NA|TRBJ1-1|once
TGCGCCAGCAGCCAATTTGCCAGGAACACTGAAGCTTTCTTT
CASSQFARNTEAFF
>TRBV11-2|TRBD1|TRBJ2-5|NA
TGTGCCAGCTGCGGACAGGGCTCGTACCAAGAGACCCAGTACTTC
CASCGQGSYQETQYF
>TRBV19|TRBD1|TRBJ1-3|NA
TGTGCCAGTAGTGCTACAGGGGGCGCGGCGGTTGGAAACACCATATATTTT
CASSATGGAAVGNTIYF